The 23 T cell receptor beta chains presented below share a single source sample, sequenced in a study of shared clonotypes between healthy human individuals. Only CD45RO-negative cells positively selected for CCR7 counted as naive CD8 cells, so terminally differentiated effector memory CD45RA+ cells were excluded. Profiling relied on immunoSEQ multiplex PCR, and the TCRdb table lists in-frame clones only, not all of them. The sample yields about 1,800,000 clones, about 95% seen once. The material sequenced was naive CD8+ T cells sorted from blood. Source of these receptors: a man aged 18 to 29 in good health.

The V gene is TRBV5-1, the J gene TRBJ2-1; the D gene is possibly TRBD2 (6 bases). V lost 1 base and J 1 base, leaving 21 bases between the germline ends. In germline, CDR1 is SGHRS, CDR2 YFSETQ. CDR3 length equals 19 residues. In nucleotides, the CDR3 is TGCGCCAGCAGCTTGTTTGTTTGGACCAGCGGGTCATCCTACAATGAGCAGTTCTTC. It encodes CASSLFVWTSGSSYNEQFF.

The DNA of the CDR3 is TGCAGCGTTGAACTGTTGCAGACCCAGTACTTC. Protein product: CSVELLQTQYF. This sequence joins TRBV29-1 and TRBJ2-5; D gene unclear. The CDR3 length is 11 residues. Germline assignment: CDR1 SQVTM and CDR2 ANQGSEA. V gave up 2 bases and J gave up 6 bases, with 7 bases separating them.

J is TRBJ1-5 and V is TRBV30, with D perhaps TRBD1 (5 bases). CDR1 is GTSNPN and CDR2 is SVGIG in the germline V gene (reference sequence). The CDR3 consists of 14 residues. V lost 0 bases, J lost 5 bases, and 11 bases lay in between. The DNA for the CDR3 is TGTGCCTGGAGTGTCAGGGAGTGGGATCAGCCCCAGCATTTT. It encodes CAWSVREWDQPQHF. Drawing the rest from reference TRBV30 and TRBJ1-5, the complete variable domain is SQTIHQWPATLVQPVGSPLSLECTVEGTSNPNLYWYRQAAGRGLQLLFYSVGIGQISSEVPQNLSASRPQDRQFILSSKKLLLSDSGFYLCAWSVREWDQPQHFGDGTRLSIL.

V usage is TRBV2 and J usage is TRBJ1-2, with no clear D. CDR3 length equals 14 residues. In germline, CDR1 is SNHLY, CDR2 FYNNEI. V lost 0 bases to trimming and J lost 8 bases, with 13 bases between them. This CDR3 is CASSEARALLGYTF. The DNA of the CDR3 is TGTGCCAGCAGTGAAGCGAGAGCTCTACTGGGCTACACCTTC.

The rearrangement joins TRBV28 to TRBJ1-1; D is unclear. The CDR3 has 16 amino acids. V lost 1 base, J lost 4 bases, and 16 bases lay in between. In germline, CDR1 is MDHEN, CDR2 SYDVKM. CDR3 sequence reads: CASSLSPGDGGTEAFF. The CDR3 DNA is TGTGCCAGCAGTTTATCCCCCGGGGATGGCGGCACTGAAGCTTTCTTT.

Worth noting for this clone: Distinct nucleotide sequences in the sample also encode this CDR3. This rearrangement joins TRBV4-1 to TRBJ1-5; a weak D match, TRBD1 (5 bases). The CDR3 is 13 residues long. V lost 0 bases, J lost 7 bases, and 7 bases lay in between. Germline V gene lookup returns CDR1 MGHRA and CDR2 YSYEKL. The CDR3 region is CASSQDRGQPQHF. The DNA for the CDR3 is TGCGCCAGCAGCCAAGATAGGGGACAGCCCCAGCATTTT.

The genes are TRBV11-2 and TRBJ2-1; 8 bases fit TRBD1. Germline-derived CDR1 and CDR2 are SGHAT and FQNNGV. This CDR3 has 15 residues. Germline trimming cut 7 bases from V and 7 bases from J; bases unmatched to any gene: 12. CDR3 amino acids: CASTEPGQEQNEQFF. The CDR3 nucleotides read TGTGCCAGCACTGAGCCGGGACAGGAACAGAATGAGCAGTTCTTC.

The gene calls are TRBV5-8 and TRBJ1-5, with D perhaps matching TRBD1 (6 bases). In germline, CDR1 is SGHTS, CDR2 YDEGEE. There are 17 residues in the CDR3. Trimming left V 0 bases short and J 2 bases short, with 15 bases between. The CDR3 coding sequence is TGTGCCAGCAGCTTGGCGGGGGGCCCCTTTGGCAATCAGCCCCAGCATTTT. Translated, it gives CASSLAGGPFGNQPQHF.

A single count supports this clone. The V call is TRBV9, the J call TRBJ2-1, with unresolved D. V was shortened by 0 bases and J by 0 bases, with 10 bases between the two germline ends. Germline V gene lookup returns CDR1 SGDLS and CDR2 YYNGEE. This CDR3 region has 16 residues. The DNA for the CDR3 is TGTGCCAGCAGCGTAGTAGGGTCGGCCTCCTACAATGAGCAGTTCTTC. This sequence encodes CASSVVGSASYNEQFF.

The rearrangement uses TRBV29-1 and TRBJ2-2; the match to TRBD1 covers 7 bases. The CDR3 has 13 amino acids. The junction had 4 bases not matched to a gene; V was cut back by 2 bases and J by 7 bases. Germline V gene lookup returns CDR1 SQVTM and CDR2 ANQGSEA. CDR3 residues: CSVERGGFGELFF. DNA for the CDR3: TGCAGCGTTGAAAGAGGGGGCTTCGGGGAGCTGTTTTTT.

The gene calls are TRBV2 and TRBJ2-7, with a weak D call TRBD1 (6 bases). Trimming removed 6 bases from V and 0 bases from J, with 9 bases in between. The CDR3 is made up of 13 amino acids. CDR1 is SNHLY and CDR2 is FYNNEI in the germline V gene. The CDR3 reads CASSRDISYEQYF. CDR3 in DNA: TGTGCCAGCAGCCGGGACATCTCCTACGAGCAGTACTTC.

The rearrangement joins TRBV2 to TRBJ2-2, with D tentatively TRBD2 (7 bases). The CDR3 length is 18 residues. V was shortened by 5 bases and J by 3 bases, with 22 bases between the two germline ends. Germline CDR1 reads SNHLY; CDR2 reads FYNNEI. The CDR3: CASSTPHTGGIDTGELFF. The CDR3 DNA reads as TGTGCCAGCAGTACACCCCACACGGGGGGCATCGACACCGGGGAGCTGTTTTTT.

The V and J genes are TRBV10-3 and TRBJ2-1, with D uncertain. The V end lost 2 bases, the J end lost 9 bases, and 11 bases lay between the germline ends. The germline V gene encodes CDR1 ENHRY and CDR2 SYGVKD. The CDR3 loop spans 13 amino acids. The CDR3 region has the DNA TGTGCCATCAGTGAGCAAGGGCGTGTTGAGCAGTTCTTC. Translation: CAISEQGRVEQFF.

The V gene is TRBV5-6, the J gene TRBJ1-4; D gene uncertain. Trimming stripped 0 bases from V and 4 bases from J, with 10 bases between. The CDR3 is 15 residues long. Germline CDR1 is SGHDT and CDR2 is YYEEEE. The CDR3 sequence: CASSLAAHLNEKLFF. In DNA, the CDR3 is TGTGCCAGCAGCTTGGCGGCACACCTTAATGAAAAACTGTTTTTT.

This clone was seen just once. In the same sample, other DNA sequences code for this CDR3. The CDR3 region is CASSPLADNEQFF. CDR3 DNA sequence: TGTGCCAGCTCACCCCTAGCGGATAATGAGCAGTTCTTC. This rearrangement joins TRBV18 to TRBJ2-1; 7 positions match TRBD2. Germline V gene sequence: CDR1 KGHSH, CDR2 LQKENI. This CDR3 is 13 amino acids long. J lost 7 bases, V lost 3 bases, and 3 bases had no gene match.

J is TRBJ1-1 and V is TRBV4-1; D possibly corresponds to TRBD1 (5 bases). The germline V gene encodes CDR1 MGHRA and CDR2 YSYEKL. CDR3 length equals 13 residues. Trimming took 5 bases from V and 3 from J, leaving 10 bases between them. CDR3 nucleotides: TGCGCCAGCAGCACGGGGGGGGACACTGAAGCTTTCTTT. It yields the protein CASSTGGDTEAFF.

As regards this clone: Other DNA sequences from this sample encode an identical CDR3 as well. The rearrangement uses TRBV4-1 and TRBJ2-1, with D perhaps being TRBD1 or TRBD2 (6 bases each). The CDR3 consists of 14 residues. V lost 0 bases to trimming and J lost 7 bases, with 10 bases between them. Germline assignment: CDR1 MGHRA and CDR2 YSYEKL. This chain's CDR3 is CASSQEGGWNEQFF. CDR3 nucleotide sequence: TGCGCCAGCAGCCAAGAAGGGGGGTGGAATGAGCAGTTCTTC.

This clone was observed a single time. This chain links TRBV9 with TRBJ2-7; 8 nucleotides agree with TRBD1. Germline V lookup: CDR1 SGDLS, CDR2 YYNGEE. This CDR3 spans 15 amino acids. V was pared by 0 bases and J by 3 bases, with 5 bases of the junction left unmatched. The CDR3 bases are TGTGCCAGCAGCGTAGGTGACAGGGGTGTCTACGAGCAGTACTTC. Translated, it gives CASSVGDRGVYEQYF.

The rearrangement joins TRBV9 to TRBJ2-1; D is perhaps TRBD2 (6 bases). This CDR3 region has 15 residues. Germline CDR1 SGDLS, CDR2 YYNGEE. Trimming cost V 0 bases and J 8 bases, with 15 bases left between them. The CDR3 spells CASSVDPGGDDEQFF. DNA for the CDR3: TGTGCCAGCAGCGTAGACCCGGGCGGGGACGATGAGCAGTTCTTC.

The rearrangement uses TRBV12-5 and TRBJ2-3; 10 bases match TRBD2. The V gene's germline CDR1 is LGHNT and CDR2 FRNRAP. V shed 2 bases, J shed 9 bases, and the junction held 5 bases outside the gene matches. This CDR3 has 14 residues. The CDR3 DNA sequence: TGTGCTAGTGGTTTGCCCGTTAGCGGGAGGACGCAGTATTTT. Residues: CASGLPVSGRTQYF.

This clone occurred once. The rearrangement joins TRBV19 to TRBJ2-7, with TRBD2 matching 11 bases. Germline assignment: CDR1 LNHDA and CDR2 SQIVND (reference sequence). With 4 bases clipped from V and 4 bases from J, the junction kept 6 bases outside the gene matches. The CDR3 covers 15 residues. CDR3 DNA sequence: TGTGCCAGTAGTACCACTAGCGGGGGAGAATACGAGCAGTACTTC. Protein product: CASSTTSGGEYEQYF.

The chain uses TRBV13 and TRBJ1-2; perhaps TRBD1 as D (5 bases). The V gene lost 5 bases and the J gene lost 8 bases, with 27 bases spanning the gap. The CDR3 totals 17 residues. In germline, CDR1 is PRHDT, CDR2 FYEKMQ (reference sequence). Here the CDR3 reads CASSPLGQGFMSAGYTF. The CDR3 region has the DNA TGTGCCAGCAGCCCCCTAGGGCAGGGCTTCATGAGCGCAGGCTACACCTTC.

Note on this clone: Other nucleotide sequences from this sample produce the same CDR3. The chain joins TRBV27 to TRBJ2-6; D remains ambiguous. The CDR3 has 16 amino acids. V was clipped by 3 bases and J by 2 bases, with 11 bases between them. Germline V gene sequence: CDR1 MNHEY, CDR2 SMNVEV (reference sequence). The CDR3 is CASSFLGVTGANVLTF. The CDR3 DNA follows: TGTGCCAGCAGTTTCCTGGGTGTAACTGGGGCCAACGTCCTGACTTTC. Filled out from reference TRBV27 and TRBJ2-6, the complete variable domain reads EAQVTQNPRYLITVTGKKLTVTCSQNMNHEYMSWYRQDPGLGLRQIYYSMNVEVTDKGDVPEGYKVSRKEKRNFPLILESPSPNQTSLYFCASSFLGVTGANVLTFGAGSRLTVL.